This T cell receptor (beta chain) was recorded in a study of OX40 agonist ivuxolimab in advanced cancers. Here immunoSEQ multiplex PCR was the method, and the copy in TCRdb shows in-frame clones only, minus some. The table includes 80,000 to 130,000 clones, about nine tenths detected once. Findings and limits, study-wide: At 0.1 to 3.0 mg/kg and by week 6, CD4+ and CD8+ T cells in the blood had expanded clonally.

With regard to this clone: Its antigen is not identified.

Trimming left V 1 base short and J 6 bases short, with 19 bases between. The V gene's germline CDR1 is SGHAT and CDR2 FQDESV (reference sequence). This CDR3 comprises 16 residues. Here the sequenced sample was CD4+ or CD8+ T cells sorted from blood, taken in a trial of the OX40 agonist ivuxolimab. The rearrangement joins TRBV11-1 to TRBJ2-7, with D possibly TRBD1 on 5 matching bases. This TCR was sampled from an adult with an advanced solid tumor such as melanoma, head and neck, liver or kidney cancer. CDR3 coding DNA: TGTGCCAGCAGCTTAGAAGGGTCAGGGTCTGGTTTCGAGCAGTACTTC. This gives the protein CASSLEGSGSGFEQYF.